This T cell receptor (beta chain) is from a study of CD8 T cells in Susac syndrome. Study details: Patients with Susac syndrome were therapy-naive, treated with corticosteroids, or treated with intravenous immunoglobulin alone when blood was collected.

Germline V CDR1 and CDR2: SGHDT, YYEEEE. The CDR3 loop spans 13 amino acids. V was pared by 3 bases and J by 4 bases, with 10 bases between. RNA totalling roughly 0.45 to 1 ug underwent reverse transcription with random hexamers. From the immunoSEQ multiplex PCR reads, TCRdb called clonotypes with MiXCR, one entry per CDR3 protein. The sample lists some 150,000 distinct CDR3 sequences; around 95% were seen once. This clonotype was seen a single time. This sequence joins TRBV5-6 and TRBJ2-5; D perhaps matches TRBD2 (5 bases). This clonotype was obtained from a human donor with Susac syndrome. Sequencing was done on a sample of CD4+ T cells from PBMCs. In DNA form, the CDR3 reads TGTGCCAGCAGCTCCACTAGGGTAGAGACCCAGTACTTC. Its translation: CASSSTRVETQYF.